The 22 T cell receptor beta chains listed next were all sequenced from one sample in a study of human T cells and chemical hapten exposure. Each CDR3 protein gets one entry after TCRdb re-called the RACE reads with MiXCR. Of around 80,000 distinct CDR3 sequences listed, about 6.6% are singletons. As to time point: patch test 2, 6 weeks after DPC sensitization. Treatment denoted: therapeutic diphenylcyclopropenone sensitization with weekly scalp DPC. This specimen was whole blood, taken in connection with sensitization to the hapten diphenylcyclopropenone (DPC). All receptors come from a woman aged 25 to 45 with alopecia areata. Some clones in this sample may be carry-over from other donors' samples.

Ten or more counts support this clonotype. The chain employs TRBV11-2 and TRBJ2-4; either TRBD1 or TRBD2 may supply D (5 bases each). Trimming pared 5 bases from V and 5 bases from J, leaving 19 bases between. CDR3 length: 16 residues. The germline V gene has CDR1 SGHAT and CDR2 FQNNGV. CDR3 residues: CASSPSGGSGENIQYF. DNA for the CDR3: TGTGCCAGCAGCCCTAGTGGGGGTAGTGGGGAAAACATTCAGTACTTC.

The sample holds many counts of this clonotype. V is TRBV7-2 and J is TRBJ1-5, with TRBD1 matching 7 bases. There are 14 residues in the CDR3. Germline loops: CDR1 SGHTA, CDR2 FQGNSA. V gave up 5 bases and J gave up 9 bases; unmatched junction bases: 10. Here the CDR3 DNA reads TGTGCCAGCAGCCCCCAGGGGGAATTAACGCCCCAGCATTTT. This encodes CASSPQGELTPQHF.

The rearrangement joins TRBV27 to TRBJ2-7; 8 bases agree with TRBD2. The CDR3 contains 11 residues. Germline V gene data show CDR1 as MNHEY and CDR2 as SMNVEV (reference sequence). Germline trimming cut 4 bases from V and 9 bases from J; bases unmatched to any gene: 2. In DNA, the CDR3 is TGTGCCAGCAGTTCGGGGGGGGGGCAGTACTTC. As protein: CASSSGGGQYF.

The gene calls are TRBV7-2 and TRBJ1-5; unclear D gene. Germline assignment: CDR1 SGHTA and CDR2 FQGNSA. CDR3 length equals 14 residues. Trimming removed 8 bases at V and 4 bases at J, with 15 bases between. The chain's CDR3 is CASSRAEGNQPQHF. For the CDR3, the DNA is TGTGCCAGCTCTCGCGCGGAGGGAAATCAGCCCCAGCATTTT.

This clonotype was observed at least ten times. CDR3 coding DNA: TGCAGCGTCAGAGGCAGATTGAACACTGAAGCTTTCTTT. The encoded protein is CSVRGRLNTEAFF. J is TRBJ1-1 and V is TRBV29-1; unclear D gene. The V end was cut by 6 bases, the J end by 0 bases, with 11 bases between. Per germline, CDR1 SQVTM and CDR2 ANQGSEA. CDR3 length: 13 residues.

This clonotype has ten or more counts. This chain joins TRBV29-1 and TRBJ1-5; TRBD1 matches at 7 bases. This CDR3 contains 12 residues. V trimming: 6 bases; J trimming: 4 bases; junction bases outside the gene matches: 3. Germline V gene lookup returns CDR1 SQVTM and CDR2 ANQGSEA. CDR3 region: CSVQGGNQPQHF. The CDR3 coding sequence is TGCAGCGTCCAGGGGGGGAATCAGCCCCAGCATTTT.

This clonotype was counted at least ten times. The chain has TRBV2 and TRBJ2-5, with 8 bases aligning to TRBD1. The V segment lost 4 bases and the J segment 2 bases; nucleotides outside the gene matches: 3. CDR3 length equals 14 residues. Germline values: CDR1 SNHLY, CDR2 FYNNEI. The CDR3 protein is CASSGQGRQETQYF. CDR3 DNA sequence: TGTGCCAGCAGTGGACAGGGGCGGCAAGAGACCCAGTACTTC.

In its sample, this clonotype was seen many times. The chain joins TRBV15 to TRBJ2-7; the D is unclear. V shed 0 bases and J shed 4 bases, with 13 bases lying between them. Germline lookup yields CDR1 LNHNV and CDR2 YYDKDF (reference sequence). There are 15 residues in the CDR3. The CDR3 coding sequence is TGTGCCACCAGCAGAGATCCGGGCAGTACATACGAGCAGTACTTC. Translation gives CATSRDPGSTYEQYF.

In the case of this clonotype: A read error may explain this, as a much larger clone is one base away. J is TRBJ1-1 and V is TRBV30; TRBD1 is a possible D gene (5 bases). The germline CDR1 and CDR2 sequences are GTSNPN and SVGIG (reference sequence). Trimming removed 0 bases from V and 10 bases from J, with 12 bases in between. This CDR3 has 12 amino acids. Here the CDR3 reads CAWSVSGEGAFF. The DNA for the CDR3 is TGTGCCTGGAGTGTATCGGGGGAGGGAGCTTTCTTT.

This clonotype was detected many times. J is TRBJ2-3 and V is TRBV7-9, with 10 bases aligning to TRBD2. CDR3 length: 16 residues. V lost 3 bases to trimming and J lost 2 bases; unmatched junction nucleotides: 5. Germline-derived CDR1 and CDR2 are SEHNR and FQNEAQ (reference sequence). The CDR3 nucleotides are TGTGCCAGCAGCTTCCTAGCGGGGGTCCCCACAGATACGCAGTATTTT. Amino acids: CASSFLAGVPTDTQYF.

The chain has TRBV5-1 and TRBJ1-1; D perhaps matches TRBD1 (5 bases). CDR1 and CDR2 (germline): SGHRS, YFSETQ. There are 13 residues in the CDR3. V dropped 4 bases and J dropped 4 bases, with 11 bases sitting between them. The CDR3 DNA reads TGCGCCAGCAGCCGGGACCGGGCCACTGAAGCTTTCTTT. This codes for CASSRDRATEAFF.

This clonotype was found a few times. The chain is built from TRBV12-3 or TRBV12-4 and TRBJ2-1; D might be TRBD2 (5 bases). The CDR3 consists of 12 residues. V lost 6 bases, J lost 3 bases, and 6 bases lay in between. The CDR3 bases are TGTGCCAGCAGAGACTACTACAATGAGCAGTTCTTC. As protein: CASRDYYNEQFF.

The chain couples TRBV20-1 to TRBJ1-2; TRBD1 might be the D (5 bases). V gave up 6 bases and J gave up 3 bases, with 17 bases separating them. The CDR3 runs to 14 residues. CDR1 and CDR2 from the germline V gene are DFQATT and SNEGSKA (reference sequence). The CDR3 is CSAVDQTAYYGYTF. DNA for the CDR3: TGCAGTGCAGTTGACCAGACAGCTTACTATGGCTACACCTTC.

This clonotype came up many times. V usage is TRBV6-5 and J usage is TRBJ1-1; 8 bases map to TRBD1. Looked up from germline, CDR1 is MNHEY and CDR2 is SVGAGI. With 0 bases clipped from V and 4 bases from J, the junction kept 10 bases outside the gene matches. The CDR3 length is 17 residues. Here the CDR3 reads CASSYSSGGHYGTEAFF. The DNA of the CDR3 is TGTGCCAGCAGTTACTCGTCAGGGGGCCATTATGGCACTGAAGCTTTCTTT.

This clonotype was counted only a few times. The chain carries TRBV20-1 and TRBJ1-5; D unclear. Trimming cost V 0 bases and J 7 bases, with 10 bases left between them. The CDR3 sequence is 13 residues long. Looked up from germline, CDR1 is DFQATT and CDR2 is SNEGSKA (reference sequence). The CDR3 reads CSARDFGGQPQHF. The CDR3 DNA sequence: TGCAGTGCTAGAGATTTCGGTGGGCAGCCCCAGCATTTT.

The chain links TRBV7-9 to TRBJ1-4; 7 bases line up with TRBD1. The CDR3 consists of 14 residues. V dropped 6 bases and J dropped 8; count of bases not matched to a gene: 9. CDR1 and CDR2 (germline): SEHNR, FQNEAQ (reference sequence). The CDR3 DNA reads TGTGCCAGCAGGCAAAGACAGGGAGACGAAAAACTGTTTTTT. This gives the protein CASRQRQGDEKLFF.

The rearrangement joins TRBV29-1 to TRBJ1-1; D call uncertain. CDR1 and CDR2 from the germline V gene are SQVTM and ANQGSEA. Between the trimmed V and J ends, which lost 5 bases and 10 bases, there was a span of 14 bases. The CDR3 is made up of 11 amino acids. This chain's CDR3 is CSVTTPGPAFF. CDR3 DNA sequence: TGCAGCGTTACGACTCCCGGCCCAGCTTTCTTT.

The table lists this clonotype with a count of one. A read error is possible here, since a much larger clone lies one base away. The CDR3 region is CSAREWTGAGKTEAFF. In DNA form, the CDR3 reads TGCAGTGCTAGAGAGTGGACGGGGGCAGGGAAGACTGAAGCTTTCTTT. This rearrangement joins TRBV20-1 to TRBJ1-1; D is perhaps TRBD1 (6 bases). This CDR3 contains 16 residues. Deletions cut 0 bases from V and 5 bases from J, with 19 bases between. The germline gives CDR1 DFQATT, CDR2 SNEGSKA (reference sequence).

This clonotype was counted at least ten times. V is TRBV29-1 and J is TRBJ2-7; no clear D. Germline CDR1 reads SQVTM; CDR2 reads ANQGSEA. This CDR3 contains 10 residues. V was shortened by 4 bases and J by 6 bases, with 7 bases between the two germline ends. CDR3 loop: CSVGTGEQYF. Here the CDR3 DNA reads TGCAGCGTTGGTACCGGCGAGCAGTACTTC.

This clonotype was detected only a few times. The CDR3 region is CASSDFNQPQHF. In DNA, the CDR3 is TGCGCCAGCAGTGATTTTAATCAGCCCCAGCATTTT. The V call is TRBV10-2, the J call TRBJ1-5; D remains ambiguous. Trimming took 3 bases from V and 4 from J, leaving 4 bases between them. The CDR3 consists of 12 residues. Germline assignment: CDR1 WSHSY and CDR2 SAAADI.

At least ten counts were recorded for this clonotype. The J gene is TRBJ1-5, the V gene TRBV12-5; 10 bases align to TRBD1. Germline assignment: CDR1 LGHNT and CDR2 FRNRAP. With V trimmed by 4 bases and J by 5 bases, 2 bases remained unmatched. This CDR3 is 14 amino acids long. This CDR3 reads CASGSGTGDQPQHF. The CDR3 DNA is TGTGCTAGTGGTTCGGGGACAGGGGATCAGCCCCAGCATTTT.

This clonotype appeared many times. The CDR3 DNA is TGCAGTGCTAGTCACAGCACGAACACTGAAGCTTTCTTT. It translates to CSASHSTNTEAFF. The J gene is TRBJ1-1, the V gene TRBV20-1; D remains ambiguous. The germline CDR1 and CDR2 sequences are DFQATT and SNEGSKA (reference sequence). Trimming cost V 3 bases and J 1 base, with 9 bases left between them. The CDR3 has 13 residues.